Below are 14 T cell receptor beta chains sequenced from a single sample in a study of T cells in Graves' hyperthyroidism and ophthalmopathy. Amplification yielded TCR beta CDR3 regions, with RNA transcripts as the source. The HTBI primer set served for first-round RT-PCR of the TCR CDR3. Each CDR3 protein gets one entry after TCRdb re-called the multiplex PCR reads with MiXCR. The sample consists of approximately 600,000 distinct CDR3 sequences, approximately 15% of them appearing once. Sequencing was performed on blood. These receptors were taken from a woman aged 25-40 years with Graves' hyperthyroidism that later progressed to Graves' ophthalmopathy.

This chain links TRBV20-1 with TRBJ1-4; 9 nucleotides agree with TRBD1. The CDR3 length is 15 residues. Losses at the gene ends were 0 bases for V and 6 bases for J; bases not matched to a gene: 5. The V gene's germline CDR1 is DFQATT and CDR2 SNEGSKA (reference sequence). In DNA, the CDR3 is TGCAGTGCTAGAGATCCGGGACAGGGCCATGAAAAACTGTTTTTT. Amino acids: CSARDPGQGHEKLFF.

This clonotype showed up many times. The V call is TRBV6-1, the J call TRBJ2-3, with 7 positions matching TRBD2. The CDR3 loop spans 13 amino acids. CDR1 and CDR2 (germline): MNHNS, SASEGT. V was clipped by 5 bases and J by 4 bases; unmatched bases: 3. CDR3 residues: CASSKTSSDTQYF. CDR3 coding DNA: TGTGCCAGCAGTAAGACTAGCTCAGATACGCAGTATTTT.

This clonotype was counted ten times or more. This chain connects TRBV12-3 or TRBV12-4 to TRBJ1-2; D call uncertain. Trimming took 5 bases from V and 8 from J, leaving 15 bases between them. CDR3 size: 13 residues. CDR3 nucleotide sequence: TGTGCCAGCAGTCCGGGGTCGCCTTCAGGCTACACCTTC. It yields the protein CASSPGSPSGYTF.

The V gene is TRBV28, the J gene TRBJ1-1, with unresolved D. With 1 base removed from V and 2 bases from J, the gap between germline ends came to 8 bases. From germline, CDR1 is MDHEN and CDR2 SYDVKM. The CDR3 is made up of 14 amino acids. CDR3 loop: CASSLYMANTEAFF. The CDR3 bases are TGTGCCAGCAGTTTATATATGGCTAACACTGAAGCTTTCTTT.

This clonotype was recorded at least ten times. V gene TRBV9 combines with J gene TRBJ1-2; TRBD1 matches 7 bases. Per germline, CDR1 SGDLS and CDR2 YYNGEE. This CDR3 is built from 15 residues. Trimming removed 5 bases from V and 0 bases from J; junction bases left unmatched: 7. Here the CDR3 reads CASRPRQGPNYGYTF. The CDR3 nucleotides are TGTGCCAGCAGACCTCGACAGGGACCTAACTATGGCTACACCTTC.

To note about this clonotype: One junction end disagrees with the germline gene, perhaps due to a read error. V is TRBV10-3 and J is TRBJ1-1; unclear D gene. Germline V gene data show CDR1 as ENHRY and CDR2 as SYGVKD. The CDR3 runs to 14 residues. This chain's CDR3 is CAISKSGFDTEAFF. CDR3 nucleotides: TGTGCCATCAGTAAGTCTGGGTTCGACACTGAAGCTTTCTTT.

In regard to this clonotype: A clone one base away is much larger, so this may be a read error. J is TRBJ2-2 and V is TRBV7-3, with a weak D call TRBD2 (5 bases). The CDR3 sequence is 16 residues long. Between the trimmed V and J ends, which lost 5 bases and 2 bases, there was a span of 15 bases. The germline V gene encodes CDR1 SGHTA and CDR2 FQGTGA. CDR3 in amino acids: CASSPVPRGNTGELFF. The CDR3 coding sequence is TGTGCCAGCAGCCCCGTACCACGGGGAAACACCGGGGAGCTGTTTTTT.

This clonotype came up many times. This sequence joins TRBV10-3 and TRBJ2-7; perhaps TRBD2 as D (5 bases). Deletions cut 7 bases from V and 3 bases from J, with 13 bases between. Germline values: CDR1 ENHRY, CDR2 SYGVKD. The CDR3 is 13 residues long. The DNA for the CDR3 is TGTGCCATCATGGGAGATCAGATCTACGAGCAGTACTTC. Protein product: CAIMGDQIYEQYF.

This clonotype has ten or more counts. The rearrangement uses TRBV30 and TRBJ2-7; no reliable D call. The CDR3 extends over 12 amino acids. Trimming removed 3 bases from V and 0 bases from J, with 6 bases in between. CDR1 is GTSNPN and CDR2 is SVGIG in the germline V gene (reference sequence). The CDR3 DNA follows: TGTGCCTGGAGCGTCAACTCCTACGAGCAGTACTTC. It codes for CAWSVNSYEQYF.

This clonotype appeared many times. V usage is TRBV2 and J usage is TRBJ2-7; D is perhaps TRBD1 (5 bases). This CDR3 region has 13 residues. Trimming pared 5 bases from V and 3 bases from J, leaving 11 bases between. Germline V lookup: CDR1 SNHLY, CDR2 FYNNEI. The CDR3 here is CASSSRQIYEQYF. The DNA for the CDR3 is TGTGCCAGCAGTTCCAGACAGATCTACGAGCAGTACTTC.

This clonotype came up many times. CDR3 DNA: TGTGCCAGCAGCAAAGTGGGGGTCGGTAATGAAAAACTGTTTTTT. Protein: CASSKVGVGNEKLFF. The chain joins TRBV12-3 or TRBV12-4 to TRBJ1-4, with D maybe TRBD1 (5 bases). The V end was cut by 6 bases, the J end by 4 bases, with 15 bases between. The CDR3 is 15 amino acids.

This clonotype was counted ten times or more. CDR3 amino acids: CSVGRLADHTDTQYF. The CDR3 DNA reads as TGCAGCGTTGGCCGACTAGCGGACCACACAGATACGCAGTATTTT. V usage is TRBV29-1 and J usage is TRBJ2-3; 9 bases fit TRBD2. The CDR3 extends over 15 amino acids. J gave up 2 bases and V 4 bases, and 7 bases lay outside the gene matches. The germline CDR1 and CDR2 sequences are SQVTM and ANQGSEA.

This clonotype was counted ten times or more. The chain recombines TRBV2 with TRBJ1-4, with TRBD1 matching 7 bases. CDR1 is SNHLY and CDR2 is FYNNEI in the germline V gene. CDR3 size: 14 residues. The trim removed 6 bases at V and 8 bases at J, leaving 9 bases unmatched. CDR3 sequence (DNA): TGTGCCAGCAGGGACAGGCTACCGGGGGAAAAACTGTTTTTT. Protein sequence: CASRDRLPGEKLFF.

This clonotype was seen only a few times. V and J are TRBV5-1 and TRBJ1-4; D gene unclear. The length of the CDR3 is 13 residues. The germline CDR1 and CDR2 sequences are SGHRS and YFSETQ. Trimming cost V 0 bases and J 4 bases, with 4 bases left between them. CDR3 residues: CASSLEDNEKLFF. As DNA, the CDR3 is TGCGCCAGCAGCTTGGAGGATAATGAAAAACTGTTTTTT.